This TCR beta chain is drawn from a study of cytomegalovirus exposure and HLA in healthy donors. Study summary: The platform used for the 120 validation repertoires matched that of the 600 to 800 first-cohort repertoires, a later analysis reported. Study-wide findings and caveats: The tendency of first-cohort TCR clusters to co-occur in the roughly 130 validation repertoires emerged from a later analysis.

Per germline, CDR1 SGHNT and CDR2 YENEEA. There are 13 residues in the CDR3. V was clipped by 5 bases and J by 6 bases; unmatched bases: 6. Concerning this clone: Antigen unknown.

Sequenced by immunoSEQ multiplex PCR; TCRdb stores in-frame clones only, minus some. The data contain around 150,000 clones, approximately 89% of them singletons. Donors were drawn from the approximately 130-subject validation cohort, separate from the roughly 670-subject first cohort. This chain joins TRBV11-3 and TRBJ2-7; 8 bases line up with TRBD2. The receptor's source is a woman aged 18-29 years in good health and CMV-seropositive. Input material: PBMCs. The CDR3 DNA reads as TGTGCCAGCAGCCGCTCTCTAGCGGGCGAGCAGTACTTC. Translation: CASSRSLAGEQYF.